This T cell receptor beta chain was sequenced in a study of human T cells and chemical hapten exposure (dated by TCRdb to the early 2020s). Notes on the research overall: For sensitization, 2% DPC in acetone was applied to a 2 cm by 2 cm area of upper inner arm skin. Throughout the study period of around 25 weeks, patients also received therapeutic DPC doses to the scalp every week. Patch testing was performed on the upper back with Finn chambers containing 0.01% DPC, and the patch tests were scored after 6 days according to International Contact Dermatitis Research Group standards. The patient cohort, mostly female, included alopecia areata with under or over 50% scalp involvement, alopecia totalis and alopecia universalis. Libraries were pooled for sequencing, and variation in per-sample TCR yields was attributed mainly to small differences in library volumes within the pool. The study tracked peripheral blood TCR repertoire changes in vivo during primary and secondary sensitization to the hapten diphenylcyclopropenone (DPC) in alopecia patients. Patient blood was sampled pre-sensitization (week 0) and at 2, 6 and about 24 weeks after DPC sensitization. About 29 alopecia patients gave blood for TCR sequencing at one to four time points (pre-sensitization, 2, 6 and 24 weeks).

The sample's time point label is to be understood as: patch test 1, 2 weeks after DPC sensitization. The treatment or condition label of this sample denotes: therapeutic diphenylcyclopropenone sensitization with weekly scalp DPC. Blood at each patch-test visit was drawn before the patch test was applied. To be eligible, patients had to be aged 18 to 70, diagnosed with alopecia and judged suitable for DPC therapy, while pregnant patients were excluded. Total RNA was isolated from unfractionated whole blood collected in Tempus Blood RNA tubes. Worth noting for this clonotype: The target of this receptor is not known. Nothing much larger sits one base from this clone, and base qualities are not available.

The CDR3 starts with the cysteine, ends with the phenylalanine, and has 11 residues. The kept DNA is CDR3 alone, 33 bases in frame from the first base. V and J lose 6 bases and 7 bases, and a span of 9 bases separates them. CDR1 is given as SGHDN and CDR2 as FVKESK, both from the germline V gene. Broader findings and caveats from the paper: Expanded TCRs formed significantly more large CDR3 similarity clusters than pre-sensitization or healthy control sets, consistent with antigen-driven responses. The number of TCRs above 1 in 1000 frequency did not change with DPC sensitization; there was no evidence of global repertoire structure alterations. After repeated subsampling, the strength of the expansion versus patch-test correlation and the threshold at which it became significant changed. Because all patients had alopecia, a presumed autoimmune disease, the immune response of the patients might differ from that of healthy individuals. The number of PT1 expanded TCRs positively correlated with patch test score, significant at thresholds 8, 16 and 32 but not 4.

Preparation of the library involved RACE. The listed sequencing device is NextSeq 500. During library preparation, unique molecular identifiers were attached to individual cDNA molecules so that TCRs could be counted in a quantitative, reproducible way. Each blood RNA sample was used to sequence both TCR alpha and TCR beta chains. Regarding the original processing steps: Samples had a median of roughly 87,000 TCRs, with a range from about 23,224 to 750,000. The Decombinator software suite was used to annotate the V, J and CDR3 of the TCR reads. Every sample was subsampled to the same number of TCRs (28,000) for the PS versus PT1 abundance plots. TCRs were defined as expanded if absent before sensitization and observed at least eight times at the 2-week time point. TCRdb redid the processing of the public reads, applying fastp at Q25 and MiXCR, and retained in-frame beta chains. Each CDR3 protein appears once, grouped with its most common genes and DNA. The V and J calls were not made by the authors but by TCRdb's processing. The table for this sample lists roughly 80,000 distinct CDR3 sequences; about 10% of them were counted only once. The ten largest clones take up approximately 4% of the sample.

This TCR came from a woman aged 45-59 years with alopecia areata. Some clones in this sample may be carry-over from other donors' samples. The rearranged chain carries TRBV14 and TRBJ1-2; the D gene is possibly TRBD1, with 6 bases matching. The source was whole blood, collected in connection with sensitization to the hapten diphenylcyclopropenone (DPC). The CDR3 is CASRTGAGYTF. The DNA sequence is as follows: TGTGCCAGCAGGACAGGTGCTGGCTACACCTTC. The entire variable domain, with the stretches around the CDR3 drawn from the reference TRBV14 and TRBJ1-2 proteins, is EAGVTQFPSHSVIEKGQTVTLRCDPISGHDNLYWYRRVMGKEIKFLLHFVKESKQDESGMPNNRFLAERTGGTYSTLKVQPAELEDSGVYFCASRTGAGYTFGSGTRLTVV.